The entry below gives a single T cell receptor beta chain sequence along with its context. These data belong to a study of control samples from healthy donors and cancer patients. The ends were cut back, 7 bases at V and 5 bases at J, with 18 bases in the middle. Per the germline V gene, CDR1 is MNHEY and CDR2 is SMNVEV (reference sequence). The length of the CDR3 is 15 residues. Libraries were prepared by immunoSEQ multiplex PCR; TCRdb keeps only in-frame clonotypes and omits some of them. Of approximately 220,000 clones in the sample, roughly 94% were seen once. This receptor was identified in a man aged 50-60 years in good health. The rearrangement links TRBV27 to TRBJ2-1, with D perhaps TRBD1 or TRBD2 (5 bases each). Sequencing was performed on blood. In DNA form, the CDR3 reads TGTGCCAGCACCCCCTGGGCGAGGGGAGACAATGAGCAGTTCTTC. Residues: CASTPWARGDNEQFF.